The 23 T cell receptor beta chains listed next were all sequenced from one sample in a study of technical replicates of blood from several donors. The data were produced by immunoSEQ multiplex PCR, yet TCRdb's version contains in-frame clones alone and is incomplete. The sample has 85,000 to 90,000 clones, 85% to 95% seen once. Material for sequencing was T cells isolated from PBMCs. The receptors come from a human donor in good health.

The chain couples TRBV28 to TRBJ1-3, with D perhaps TRBD1 (5 bases). CDR3 length: 14 residues. CDR1 is MDHEN, CDR2 SYDVKM, per germline. V was cut by 3 bases and J by 2 bases, with 8 bases left in between. The chain's CDR3 is CASSFIGAGNTIYF. Written as DNA, the CDR3 is TGTGCCAGCAGTTTCATAGGGGCTGGAAACACCATATATTTT.

J is TRBJ2-3 and V is TRBV2, with a possible D match to TRBD1 (5 bases). The CDR3 consists of 13 residues. Trimming cost V 4 bases and J 4 bases, with 9 bases left between them. Germline V gene data show CDR1 as SNHLY and CDR2 as FYNNEI. The CDR3 nucleotides are TGTGCCAGCAGTGGGGGCCCCGCAGATACGCAGTATTTT. Translated: CASSGGPADTQYF.

The chain combines TRBV7-9 with TRBJ1-2; the match to TRBD1 covers 8 bases. V was pared by 5 bases and J by 8 bases, with 13 bases of the junction left unmatched. The CDR3 has 15 residues. Germline CDR1 reads SEHNR; CDR2 reads FQNEAQ (reference sequence). CDR3 nucleotides: TGTGCCAGCAGCACCCAGACAGGGGTTGAAGGAGGCTACACCTTC. This gives the protein CASSTQTGVEGGYTF.

V and J are TRBV5-8 and TRBJ2-7; 8 bases map to TRBD1. V was pared by 3 bases and J by 3 bases, with 8 bases of the junction left unmatched. Germline assignment: CDR1 SGHTS and CDR2 YDEGEE. This CDR3 comprises 15 residues. The CDR3 protein is CASSSPGQAIYEQYF. The CDR3 bases are TGTGCCAGCAGCTCCCCGGGACAGGCGATCTACGAGCAGTACTTC.

The table lists this clone with a count of one. The rearrangement uses TRBV25-1 and TRBJ2-7, with TRBD1 identical over 11 bases. This CDR3 spans 14 amino acids. CDR1 and CDR2 (germline): MGHDK, SYGVNS. Unmatched junction bases numbered 6, after V lost 5 bases and J lost 6 bases. DNA of the CDR3: TGTGCCAGCAGTCCGGACAGGGGGCATAGCGAGCAGTACTTC. Protein sequence: CASSPDRGHSEQYF.

The CDR3 loop reads CASSKTGFQPQHF. The CDR3 DNA reads TGTGCCAGCAGTAAGACGGGGTTTCAGCCCCAGCATTTT. The genes are TRBV21-1 and TRBJ1-5. TRBV21-1 is marked as a pseudogene. This CDR3 is 13 amino acids long.

The chain joins TRBV4-2 to TRBJ2-1; D possibly corresponds to TRBD2 (6 bases). Trimming removed 2 bases from V and 6 bases from J, with 11 bases in between. CDR1 is LGHNA, CDR2 YNFKEQ, per germline. The CDR3 runs to 14 residues. For the CDR3, the DNA is TGTGCCAGCAGCCAACCCTCTAGCGCCAATGAGCAGTTCTTC. Translation: CASSQPSSANEQFF.

V gene TRBV28 combines with J gene TRBJ2-5; D may be TRBD1 (8 bases). The germline gives CDR1 MDHEN, CDR2 SYDVKM. The CDR3 covers 15 residues. With 6 bases removed from V and 3 bases from J, the gap between germline ends came to 17 bases. The CDR3 nucleotides read TGTGCCAGCAGCGTAGACAGGGGAGGGGAAGAGACCCAGTACTTC. Protein: CASSVDRGGEETQYF.

The V and J genes are TRBV4-1 and TRBJ2-5; D is unclear. Trimming removed 5 bases from V and 7 bases from J, with 14 bases in between. The CDR3 spans 13 residues. Germline V gene sequence: CDR1 MGHRA, CDR2 YSYEKL. CDR3 in amino acids: CASSATVVVTQYF. The CDR3 region has the DNA TGCGCCAGCAGCGCAACGGTCGTGGTGACCCAGTACTTC.

The chain links TRBV11-3 to TRBJ2-5; D perhaps matches TRBD2 (5 bases). V was trimmed by 4 bases and J by 1 base, leaving 10 bases between them. From germline, CDR1 is SGHNT and CDR2 YENEEA. The CDR3 totals 14 residues. The CDR3 DNA is TGTGCCAGCAGCTGGAGCGGTTTCCAAGAGACCCAGTACTTC. Residues: CASSWSGFQETQYF.

The V call is TRBV2, the J call TRBJ1-5, with TRBD1 identical over 11 bases. V shed 7 bases and J 6 bases; nucleotides not matched to a gene: 5. The germline V gene encodes CDR1 SNHLY and CDR2 FYNNEI. The CDR3 length is 14 residues. CDR3 sequence (DNA): TGTGCCAGCACCGGGACAGGGGGGGGTCAGCCCCAGCATTTT. Its protein product is CASTGTGGGQPQHF.

The J gene is TRBJ2-2, the V gene TRBV29-1, with D unresolved. This CDR3 contains 13 residues. Germline CDR1 SQVTM, CDR2 ANQGSEA. V was cut by 1 base and J by 4 bases, with 7 bases left in between. The CDR3 sequence: CSVEGRFTGELFF. In nucleotides, the CDR3 is TGCAGCGTTGAAGGCAGGTTCACCGGGGAGCTGTTTTTT.

V and J are TRBV5-1 and TRBJ1-4; D possibly corresponds to TRBD1 (5 bases). The CDR3 contains 15 residues. Germline lookup yields CDR1 SGHRS and CDR2 YFSETQ. The ends were cut back, 0 bases at V and 7 bases at J, with 13 bases in the middle. CDR3: CASSLDGARSEKLFF. The CDR3 DNA is TGCGCCAGCAGCTTGGATGGGGCTAGGAGTGAAAAACTGTTTTTT.

This chain joins TRBV10-3 and TRBJ2-7; possibly TRBD2 for D (7 bases). V was shortened by 2 bases and J by 2 bases, with 13 bases between the two germline ends. Germline V CDR1 and CDR2: ENHRY, SYGVKD. This CDR3 comprises 15 residues. CDR3 nucleotides: TGTGCCATCAGTGAGGGGGGCGGGAGTGCCTACGAGCAGTACTTC. Its translation is CAISEGGGSAYEQYF.

The V call is TRBV5-6, the J call TRBJ2-7, with a weak D call TRBD2 (6 bases). V lost 4 bases and J lost 7, with 9 bases in between. Germline CDR1 reads SGHDT; CDR2 reads YYEEEE. The CDR3 consists of 11 residues. CDR3 sequence (DNA): TGTGCCAGCAGCATCGGAGGGGAGCAGTACTTC. This sequence encodes CASSIGGEQYF. The full variable domain, its missing parts supplied by reference TRBV5-6 and TRBJ2-7, is DAGVTQSPTHLIKTRGQQVTLRCSPKSGHDTVSWYQQALGQGPQFIFQYYEEEERQRGNFPDRFSGHQFPNYSSELNVNALLLGDSALYLCASSIGGEQYFGPGTRLTVT.

This clone has a single count. V gene TRBV6-1 combines with J gene TRBJ1-1; 8 bases are shared with TRBD1. This CDR3 is 14 amino acids long. In germline, CDR1 is MNHNS, CDR2 SASEGT. The trim removed 5 bases at V and 5 bases at J, leaving 7 bases unmatched. The CDR3 loop is CASSPFWTGTEAFF. The CDR3, as DNA: TGTGCCAGCAGTCCGTTCTGGACAGGGACTGAAGCTTTCTTT.

The chain joins TRBV5-1 to TRBJ1-1, with 7 positions matching TRBD1. V lost 6 bases, J lost 3 bases, and 8 bases stayed unmatched. The CDR3 has 14 amino acids. Germline V gene lookup returns CDR1 SGHRS and CDR2 YFSETQ. CDR3 protein: CASTTDRWDTEAFF. The DNA of the CDR3 is TGCGCCAGCACCACGGACAGGTGGGACACTGAAGCTTTCTTT.

The chain has TRBV27 and TRBJ1-2; TRBD1 aligns across 8 bases. Germline loops: CDR1 MNHEY, CDR2 SMNVEV (reference sequence). This CDR3 has 18 residues. The V gene end was trimmed by 2 bases and the J gene end by 0 bases; junction bases not matched to a gene: 11. CDR3 sequence: CASSLDRTGKGANYGYTF. The CDR3 DNA is TGTGCCAGCAGTTTAGATAGGACAGGGAAGGGGGCTAACTATGGCTACACCTTC.

J is TRBJ1-5 and V is TRBV30; 7 bases fit TRBD1. V lost 1 base, J lost 4 bases, and 4 bases stayed unmatched. In germline, CDR1 is GTSNPN, CDR2 SVGIG (reference sequence). The CDR3 is 14 residues long. The CDR3 spells CAWSAGGSNQPQHF. The CDR3 DNA reads as TGTGCCTGGAGTGCAGGGGGAAGTAATCAGCCCCAGCATTTT.

The V gene is TRBV25-1, the J gene TRBJ1-2, with a tentative D call TRBD1 (5 bases). CDR1 and CDR2 from the germline V gene are MGHDK and SYGVNS. V gave up 6 bases and J gave up 4 bases, with 18 bases separating them. This CDR3 is built from 15 residues. CDR3 protein: CASSHTNRGGYGYTF. CDR3 in DNA: TGTGCCAGCAGCCACACTAATCGGGGGGGCTATGGCTACACCTTC.

The V and J genes are TRBV28 and TRBJ2-2, with TRBD1 matching 10 bases. V lost 4 bases, J lost 14 bases, and 13 bases stayed unmatched. The CDR3 covers 15 residues. Germline V gene lookup returns CDR1 MDHEN and CDR2 SYDVKM. The CDR3 DNA reads as TGTGCCAGCAGTTCCTCCGTGGGACAGGGGAGGGTCCTGTTTTTT. It encodes CASSSSVGQGRVLFF.

Only one count was recorded for this clone. This rearrangement joins TRBV6-1 to TRBJ2-7, with 8 bases that match TRBD1. CDR3 length equals 14 residues. The V and J ends lost 4 bases and 2 bases, in that order; junction bases with no gene match: 4. CDR1 and CDR2 (germline): MNHNS, SASEGT. The CDR3: CASSVRTGTYEQYF. Here the CDR3 DNA reads TGTGCCAGCAGTGTAAGGACAGGGACCTACGAGCAGTACTTC.

This clone was seen once. This CDR3 is CASEGDRDSQYF. The CDR3 DNA reads as TGTGCCAGCGAAGGGGACAGGGACTCCCAGTACTTC. This chain links TRBV21-1 with TRBJ2-5; the DNA was not compared with TRBD1, the D call given in the table. TRBV21-1 counts as a pseudogene. The CDR3 spans 12 residues.